Listed below are T cell receptor beta chains from one sample, sequenced in a study of identical twins. TCRdb re-called the 5' RACE reads through MiXCR, storing one row per CDR3 protein. The sample consists of some 1,600,000 distinct CDR3 sequences, about 32% of them appearing once. The source material was cord blood. The receptors originated from a newborn girl in good health. The CDR3 runs from the conserved cysteine through the conserved F or W. The order of the fields is J gene, D gene, clone size, CDR3 length, V gene, CDR3 DNA, CDR3 protein. A D gene is named only where the DNA matches it firmly. Size is stated for part of the rows, as once, few or many counts, or as a class when the clone is expanded.

>TRBJ2-7|TRBD2|NA|17|TRBV4-1
TGCGCCAGCAGCCACAAGCAGCGGGGGAGCTCCTACAATGAGCAGTACTTC
CASSHKQRGSSYNEQYF
>TRBJ2-7|NA|NA|15|TRBV5-1
TGCGCCAGCAGCTTCCACCGTTATCCCTCCTACGAGCAGTACTTC
CASSFHRYPSYEQYF
>TRBJ2-3|TRBD2|NA|15|TRBV11-2
TGTGCCAGCAGCTTGACTGGCGGGAGGGCAGATACGCAGTATTTT
CASSLTGGRADTQYF
>TRBJ2-2|TRBD2|NA|16|TRBV7-9
TGTGCCAGCAGCTCCCGGCTAGCGGGCTTAGGCGGGGAGCTGTTTTTT
CASSSRLAGLGGELFF
>TRBJ2-1|TRBD2|NA|15|TRBV20-1
TGCAGTGCCGATACAGCGGGAGGGCCTTACAATGAGCAGTTCTTC
CSADTAGGPYNEQFF
>TRBJ2-1|TRBD2|NA|12|TRBV20-1
TGCAGTGCCAAAGCGGGAGGGAATGAGCAGTTCTTC
CSAKAGGNEQFF
>TRBJ2-1|TRBD2|few|16|TRBV5-4
TGTGCCAGCCGCGGAGTAGCGGGCCCTTCCTACAATGAGCAGTTCTTC
CASRGVAGPSYNEQFF
>TRBJ2-1|NA|few|16|TRBV27
TGTGCCAGTTGGGGCACTGGGGTAAGCTCCTACAATGAGCAGTTCTTC
CASWGTGVSSYNEQFF
>TRBJ1-2|NA|few|17|TRBV3-1
TGTGCCAGCAGCCAAGGAACAGGAACCCTAGCTAACTATGGCTACACCTTC
CASSQGTGTLANYGYTF
>TRBJ2-3|NA|NA|16|TRBV21-1
TGTGCCAGCAGCCTAGGCCGGGGACAGCTATTGGATACGCAGTATTTT
CASSLGRGQLLDTQYF
>TRBJ2-7|NA|many|15|TRBV14
TGTGCCAGCAGCCTTTCAGGGGGGCTAACCTACGAGCAGTACTTC
CASSLSGGLTYEQYF
>TRBJ2-5|NA|NA|14|TRBV5-1
TGCGCCAGCAGCACCGGACTGCCTCAAGAGACCCAGTACTTC
CASSTGLPQETQYF
>TRBJ2-7|NA|few|16|TRBV4-1
TGCGCCAGCAGCCAAGGAGAACATTCCTCCTCCTACGAGCAGTACTTC
CASSQGEHSSSYEQYF
>TRBJ2-1|NA|NA|15|TRBV5-1
TGCGCCAGCAGCCCGACATGGGTATCCTACAATGAGCAGTTCTTC
CASSPTWVSYNEQFF
>TRBJ2-3|TRBD1|few|15|TRBV7-2
TGTGCCAGCAGCTTATTCGGACAGGGGGCAGATACGCAGTATTTT
CASSLFGQGADTQYF
>TRBJ1-5|NA|NA|14|TRBV7-9
TGTGCCAGCAGCTTAGGGACACAGGGTCAGCCCCAGCATTTT
CASSLGTQGQPQHF
>TRBJ1-5|TRBD1|NA|16|TRBV20-1
TGCAGTGCTAGTTCTCCAACAGGGGGCGCGAGGCAGCCCCAGCATTTT
CSASSPTGGARQPQHF
>TRBJ2-1|TRBD2|NA|15|TRBV25-1
TGTGCCAGCAGTGAAGCGGGGGTTGGGCAAGAGACCCAGTTCTTC
CASSEAGVGQETQFF
>TRBJ2-1|NA|few|18|TRBV24-1
TGTGCCACCAGTGATTTGGATTATAGCGGTAGCTCCTACAATGAGCAGTTCTTC
CATSDLDYSGSSYNEQFF
>TRBJ1-2|TRBD1|NA|14|TRBV12-3/TRBV12-4
TGTGCCAGCAGTTTAGATTTGGGGACAGGTGGCCACACCTTC
CASSLDLGTGGHTF
>TRBJ1-1|TRBD1|NA|15|TRBV28
TGTGCCACATCCGGGACAGGGGGAATGAACACTGAAGCTTTCTTT
CATSGTGGMNTEAFF
>TRBJ1-2|NA|many|13|TRBV29-1
TGCAGCGTCTGGGCAGGGGCTAACTATGGCTACACCTTC
CSVWAGANYGYTF
>TRBJ1-2|NA|once|12|TRBV20-1
TGCAGTGCTATAGGAGACAGCTATGGCTACACCTTC
CSAIGDSYGYTF
>TRBJ1-6|TRBD1|few|16|TRBV29-1
TGCAGCGTTGTGTGGGGGACAGGCCGGGGGAATTCACCCCTCCACTTT
CSVVWGTGRGNSPLHF
>TRBJ2-3|TRBD2|few|16|TRBV5-1
TGCGCCAGCAGCTTGGTAGCACGGGGGGACACAGATACGCAGTATTTT
CASSLVARGDTDTQYF
>TRBJ1-5|NA|NA|13|TRBV20-1
TGCAGTGCTAGAGATGCAGGGAGGCAGCCCCAGCATTTT
CSARDAGRQPQHF
>TRBJ2-7|TRBD2|NA|15|TRBV4-2
TGTGCCAGCAGCCGACATCTAGCGGGGTCCTACGAGCAGTACTTC
CASSRHLAGSYEQYF
>TRBJ2-7|TRBD2|NA|15|TRBV20-1
TGCAGTGCTCTGGGACTAGTCCTTTCCCACAATGAGCAGTACTTC
CSALGLVLSHNEQYF
>TRBJ2-3|NA|many|15|TRBV9
TGTGCCAGCAGAAGGACAGCCTCTAGCACAGATACGCAGTATTTT
CASRRTASSTDTQYF
>TRBJ2-3|TRBD1|NA|14|TRBV5-8
TGTGCCAGCAGCCCCTGGACAGGGCGGGATACGCAGTATTTT
CASSPWTGRDTQYF
>TRBJ1-2|TRBD1|many|13|TRBV29-1
TGCAGCGTTGAGACAGGGGGGAACTATGGCTACACCTTC
CSVETGGNYGYTF
>TRBJ2-5|NA|NA|16|TRBV5-1
TGCGCCAGCAGCTTTGTTCTAGCCTCGGCCCAAGAGACCCAGTACTTC
CASSFVLASAQETQYF
>TRBJ2-5|NA|NA|13|TRBV12-3/TRBV12-4
TGTGCCAGCAGCCTCTTTTCCCCAGAGACCCAGTACTTC
CASSLFSPETQYF
>TRBJ1-1|TRBD1|NA|14|TRBV7-9
TGTGCCAGCAACCCGGGACAGGGCCGCACTGAAGCTTTCTTT
CASNPGQGRTEAFF
>TRBJ2-1|NA|NA|15|TRBV4-1
TGCGCCAGCAGCCAGGTGGGGGGCATTTACAATGAGCAGTTCTTC
CASSQVGGIYNEQFF
>TRBJ2-7|NA|NA|13|TRBV2
TGTGCCACCCAAGGGAGCAGGGTCTACGAGCAGTACTTC
CATQGSRVYEQYF
>TRBJ2-2|NA|NA|19|TRBV6-5
TGTGCCAGCAGTTACTGGTCCGTCAGGGCAGGGACGAACACCGGGGAGCTGTTTTTT
CASSYWSVRAGTNTGELFF
>TRBJ2-3|NA|NA|13|TRBV27
TGTGCCAGTAGGGTACTATCAAGCGATACGCAGTATTTT
CASRVLSSDTQYF
>TRBJ2-1|NA|NA|17|TRBV6-1
TGTGCCAGCTGGCGCCTAGCGTGGAGGGGGTCCTACAATGAGCAGTTCTTC
CASWRLAWRGSYNEQFF
>TRBJ2-3|NA|few|15|TRBV4-2
TGTGCCAGCAGCCAGTCAGCGGATCACACAGATACGCAGTATTTT
CASSQSADHTDTQYF
>TRBJ1-4|TRBD1|NA|13|TRBV11-2
TGTGCCAGCAGGGCTGGACAGGGGATGAAACTGTTTTTT
CASRAGQGMKLFF
>TRBJ2-1|NA|NA|11|TRBV3-1
TGTGCCAGCAGCCAGGAACTTTGGCAGTTCTTC
CASSQELWQFF
>TRBJ2-7|NA|NA|14|TRBV9
TGTGCCAGCAGCGTAGGGGGGACAACCTACGAGCAGTACTTC
CASSVGGTTYEQYF
>TRBJ1-1|NA|once|17|TRBV7-9
TGTGCCAGCAGCCCCTGGGACTTGCTGAGACGAGGGACTGAAGCTTTCTTT
CASSPWDLLRRGTEAFF
>TRBJ1-1|TRBD1|NA|15|TRBV20-1
TGCAGTGCTAGGACAGGGAGCTCCAAGAACACTGAAGCTTTCTTT
CSARTGSSKNTEAFF
>TRBJ2-5|TRBD2|NA|15|TRBV2
TGTGCCGGCCCGAAGGAACTAGCGTCCCAAGAGACCCAGTACTTC
CAGPKELASQETQYF
>TRBJ2-1|TRBD2|NA|16|TRBV29-1
TGCAGCGTTGTTGGAGGGGGGACTAGCTCGGGCAATGAGCAGTTCTTC
CSVVGGGTSSGNEQFF
>TRBJ2-5|TRBD2|NA|15|TRBV18
TGTGCCAGCTCAACGTTGACTAGCGGACAAGAGACCCAGTACTTC
CASSTLTSGQETQYF
>TRBJ2-3|TRBD1|NA|16|TRBV27
TGTGCCAGCAGTGCCAGGGGGCGCATAAGCACAGATACGCAGTATTTT
CASSARGRISTDTQYF
>TRBJ1-4|TRBD1|few|13|TRBV14
TGTGCCACCAGGGGGCTCGGCGGGGAAAAACTGTTTTTT
CATRGLGGEKLFF